One and the same sample provided the 12 T cell receptor beta chains below, sequenced in a study of cytomegalovirus exposure and HLA in healthy donors. Amplification used 60 Vbeta primers and 13 Jbeta primers. The data were produced by immunoSEQ multiplex PCR, yet TCRdb's version contains in-frame clones alone and is incomplete. The sample totals about 170,000 clones; its top ten clones hold 1.3%. What was sequenced was PBMCs. Receptors were obtained from a woman aged 60 to 75 in good health and CMV-seronegative.

V gene TRBV5-6 combines with J gene TRBJ1-5; TRBD1 is a possible D gene (5 bases). This CDR3 contains 14 residues. Looked up from germline, CDR1 is SGHDT and CDR2 is YYEEEE. Trimming took 3 bases from V and 2 from J, leaving 9 bases between them. The CDR3 region is CASSYTGGNQPQHF. CDR3 nucleotides: TGTGCCAGCAGCTACACAGGAGGCAATCAGCCCCAGCATTTT.

The gene calls are TRBV19 and TRBJ1-2; D gene ambiguous. The germline V and J ends were trimmed by 3 bases and 8 bases, with 13 bases remaining between them. The CDR3 contains 13 residues. Germline lookup yields CDR1 LNHDA and CDR2 SQIVND (reference sequence). The CDR3 DNA is TGTGCCAGTAGTATTCTCTTAGAGGGCGGCTACACCTTC. Amino acid sequence: CASSILLEGGYTF. Complete variable domain (other parts from reference TRBV19 and TRBJ1-2): DGGITQSPKYLFRKEGQNVTLSCEQNLNHDAMYWYRQDPGQGLRLIYYSQIVNDFQKGDIAEGYSVSREKKESFPLTVTSAQKNPTAFYLCASSILLEGGYTFGSGTRLTVV.

This rearrangement joins TRBV6-1 to TRBJ1-4; tentatively, D is TRBD1 (5 bases). This CDR3 is built from 13 residues. The germline V gene has CDR1 MNHNS and CDR2 SASEGT. V lost 2 bases and J lost 8, with 9 bases in between. CDR3 coding DNA: TGTGCCAGCAGTGAATTGACAGACGAAAAACTGTTTTTT. It specifies CASSELTDEKLFF.

This sequence joins TRBV9 and TRBJ1-2; no clear D gene. CDR3 length equals 13 residues. Germline V gene data show CDR1 as SGDLS and CDR2 as YYNGEE. Trimming pared 1 base from V and 3 bases from J, leaving 7 bases between. CDR3 bases: TGTGCCAGCAGCGTAACAGATGACTATGGCTACACCTTC. Amino acids: CASSVTDDYGYTF.

This chain uses TRBV10-3 with TRBJ1-1; D might be TRBD1 (5 bases). This CDR3 contains 16 residues. The V gene lost 3 bases and the J gene lost 0 bases, with 14 bases spanning the gap. The germline gives CDR1 ENHRY, CDR2 SYGVKD. This CDR3 is CAISDGGVRMNTEAFF. The DNA of the CDR3 is TGTGCCATCAGTGATGGGGGGGTTAGAATGAACACTGAAGCTTTCTTT.

The chain uses TRBV5-4 and TRBJ1-3; TRBD1 is a possible D gene (5 bases). The germline CDR1 and CDR2 sequences are SGHNT and YYREEE (reference sequence). Trimming left V 0 bases short and J 0 bases short, with 7 bases between. This CDR3 has 15 amino acids. The CDR3 reads CASSLGQSSGNTIYF. The CDR3, as DNA: TGTGCCAGCAGCTTGGGACAGAGCTCTGGAAACACCATATATTTT.

The genes are TRBV5-4 and TRBJ1-1, with D unresolved. This CDR3 has 14 residues. Germline V lookup: CDR1 SGHNT, CDR2 YYREEE (reference sequence). The V and J ends lost 4 bases and 3 bases respectively, with 13 bases between them. The CDR3 loop reads CASSRPDGDTEAFF. The DNA for the CDR3 is TGTGCCAGCAGCCGACCCGACGGGGACACTGAAGCTTTCTTT.

Turning to this clone: Mismatch with germline at one junction end may stem from a read error. The chain has TRBV19 and TRBJ2-2; 14 positions agree with TRBD2. This CDR3 comprises 16 residues. Germline CDR1 reads LNHDA; CDR2 reads SQIVND (reference sequence). Written as DNA, the CDR3 is TGTGCCAGTAATATAGGACTAGCGGGAGGTACCGGGGAGCTGTTTTTT. This codes for CASNIGLAGGTGELFF.

This chain connects TRBV5-8 to TRBJ2-7, with 8 bases that match TRBD1. J was trimmed by 1 base and V by 6 bases; bases with no gene match: 3. Germline V gene lookup returns CDR1 SGHTS and CDR2 YDEGEE. This CDR3 has 13 amino acids. CDR3 region: CASNRGFSYEQYF. The CDR3, as DNA: TGTGCCAGCAACAGGGGGTTTTCCTACGAGCAGTACTTC.

The V and J genes are TRBV10-1 and TRBJ1-1, with 7 nucleotides matching TRBD1. Germline V gene lookup returns CDR1 WNHNN and CDR2 SYGVQD (reference sequence). The CDR3 length is 14 residues. V shed 1 base and J 9 bases; nucleotides not matched to a gene: 8. The CDR3 protein is CASSELQGKTQAFF. The DNA of the CDR3 is TGCGCCAGCAGTGAGTTACAGGGGAAGACCCAAGCTTTCTTT.

V and J are TRBV25-1 and TRBJ2-3; TRBD1 aligns across 8 bases. V shed 3 bases, J shed 3 bases, and the junction held 8 bases outside the gene matches. The CDR3 is made up of 16 amino acids. Germline loops: CDR1 MGHDK, CDR2 SYGVNS. The CDR3 bases are TGTGCCAGCAGTGACACCCGGACAGGGAGGACAGATACGCAGTATTTT. Residues: CASSDTRTGRTDTQYF. The whole variable domain, filled in from reference TRBV25-1 and TRBJ2-3, reads EADIYQTPRYLVIGTGKKITLECSQTMGHDKMYWYQQDPGMELHLIHYSYGVNSTEKGDLSSESTVSRIRTEHFPLTLESARPSHTSQYLCASSDTRTGRTDTQYFGPGTRLTVL.

The chain uses TRBV19 and TRBJ1-5; D remains unclear. Germline lookup yields CDR1 LNHDA and CDR2 SQIVND (reference sequence). V was trimmed by 3 bases and J by 6 bases, leaving 9 bases between them. CDR3 length equals 13 residues. The CDR3, as DNA: TGTGCCAGTAGTATCTGGGGAGGTCAGCCCCAGCATTTT. Protein product: CASSIWGGQPQHF.